This T cell receptor (beta chain) was recovered during a study of vaccination effects on CD4 cells after COVID-19 (dated by TCRdb to about 2022). Regarding the research as a whole: Across the study, the median time from the second dose to post-vaccine sampling was 72 days (range 14 to 241). SARS-CoV-2 spike-specific CD4+ TCR repertoires were compared before and after mRNA vaccination in COVID-19 convalescent patients and in infection-naive vaccine recipients. A total of 10 COVID-19 convalescent patients and several SARS-CoV-2-naive healthy vaccine recipients were included in the full study. Cultures from other donors in the study were sequenced using the Oncomine TCR Beta short-read assay on an Illumina iSeq 100. The paper as a whole reports these results and caveats: Among healthy vaccine recipients, nearly all vaccine-induced clones were SARS-CoV-2 mono-reactive, and only 1 of 255 was cross-reactive with common cold coronaviruses. The study was limited by a small number of convalescent patients, and early post-infection timepoints were lacking. Clones induced by infection and clones induced by vaccination both contracted markedly at late timepoints after vaccination, which fits with T cell responses waning over time.

Library generation was performed with the immunoSEQ multiplex PCR assay. DNA from the cultured and isolated CD4+ T cells underwent TCR beta CDR3 sequencing. In the original analysis: The analysis removed non-productive TCR sequences, trimmed reads to the CDR3 region, and retained only CDR3s that were 7 or more amino acids long. Antigen-specific clonotypes were identified using the MANAFEST web app by comparison of expansion in peptide wells against reference cultures. To count as positive, a clone had to show expansion at FDR<0.05 compared with the reference and with all other wells, an odds ratio above 5, and a frequency above 0.1% in two replicate wells. Clonotypes significantly expanded in SARS-CoV-2 spike wells and in at least one common cold coronavirus spike condition were defined as cross-reactive. Using the stringdist R package, CDR3 similarity was measured by Levenshtein distance, and unrooted trees were constructed with ape in R 3.6.1. The table was pulled from immuneACCESS by TCRdb, which kept in-frame rearrangements only. Such tables lose some clones; where checked, under half of the loss comes from unresolved V genes, and the rest has no known cause. V, J and clone size reflect that table, while D and trimming were determined from the DNA. The sample table shows roughly 56,000 clones, and approximately 73% are seen once. 1% to 1.5% of the sample lies in the top ten.

To identify antigen-specific CD4+ T cell clonotypes by their expansion, the ViraFEST assay first stimulated PBMC with viral peptide pools and then applied TCR sequencing. After less than 13 days of culture, CD4+ T cells were isolated with the EasySep CD4+ T cell isolation kit. Participants received two doses of either the BNT162b2 or the mRNA-1273 mRNA SARS-CoV-2 vaccine. The absence of prior SARS-CoV-2 infection in healthy vaccine recipients was confirmed by negative nucleocapsid antibodies before and after vaccination. Each well held over 1.5 million PBMC cultured in IMDM containing roughly 5.1% human AB serum, 8.5 to 10 IU/ml IL-2 and gentamicin, along with roughly 10 ug/ml peptides. Half of the culture medium was replaced with fresh IL-2-containing medium on days 3 and 7. Each peptide stimulation condition was cultured in triplicate wells unless otherwise noted. PBMC were separated from whole blood using Ficoll-Paque Plus gradient centrifugation and were then either cryopreserved at -140C or used fresh. Overlapping peptide pools spanned the spike proteins of SARS-CoV-2 and the common cold coronaviruses HCoV-NL63, HCoV-OC43 and HCoV-229E. Genomic DNA was extracted from cultured CD4+ T cells with the QIAamp micro DNA kit.

On this clone itself: Its antigen is unknown. Base-call qualities are not available, and no considerably larger clone is one nucleotide away.

CDR1 and CDR2 are drawn from the germline V gene: KGHDR, SFDVKD. Trimming removed 4 bases from V and 3 bases from J; the gene matches leave 4 bases unexplained. Including cysteine and phenylalanine, the CDR3 has 14 amino acids. The DNA shown is the 42-base CDR3, in frame from base 1. The chain is made from TRBV24-1 and TRBJ1-2, with 7 bases aligning to TRBD1. The clonotype comes from a human donor who received a COVID-19 vaccine. The sequencing used CD4+ T cells from PBMCs cultured with HCoV-229E spike peptides, collected after COVID-19 vaccination. This sample's cell subset or site label indicates: HCoV-229E spike overlapping peptide pool stimulation. The CDR3 protein: CATSDPGQDYGYTF. The DNA is TGTGCCACCAGTGACCCCGGACAGGACTATGGCTACACCTTC.